A single sample is the source of the 31 T cell receptor delta chains below, sequenced in a study of gamma-delta T cells after stem cell transplantation. TCRdb processed the RT-PCR reads again with the CATT caller. The profile covers roughly 2,400 delta-chain clones, with under 25% appearing a single time and approximately 8.9% taken by the ten largest. Sequenced sample: gamma-delta T cells. The source is a human donor. It is not recorded whose cells these are; they may come from a transplant donor.

About this clone: TCRdb's entry gives the protein of a much larger clone, which mismatches this DNA's translation at residue 15, likely from a read error; the protein reported here is translated from the DNA. This rearrangement joins TRDV2 to TRDJ1, with D perhaps TRDD3 (6 bases). This CDR3 region has 16 residues. CDR1 GEAIGNYY and CDR2 EKD come from the germline V gene. The CDR3 region is CACDTAGWGPCRKLTF. The CDR3 DNA reads TGTGCCTGTGACACCGCGGGGTGGGGGCCATGCCGAAAACTCACCTTT.

The V gene is TRDV3, the J gene TRDJ1, with 13 bases lining up with TRDD3. The CDR3 has 20 amino acids. Germline V gene lookup returns CDR1 TVYSNPD and CDR2 GDNSRS (reference sequence). The ends lost 2 bases at V and 2 bases at J; junction bases unmatched: 20. CDR3 loop: CAFPFRGRTGGYAKTDKLIF. The DNA of the CDR3 is TGTGCCTTTCCCTTCCGGGGACGTACTGGGGGATACGCGAAAACCGATAAACTCATCTTT.

Notes on this clone: Possible read error: a much larger clone is one base away. The same CDR3 also results from other DNA sequences found in this sample. The V gene call is TRDV2, and the J gene call is absent; the table names TRDD3, a call not compared with the DNA. CDR3 length: 18 residues. Germline CDR1 and CDR2: GEAIGNYY and EKD. As DNA, the CDR3 is TGTGCCTGTGACACTGGGGGATACGCCACCTGGGACACCCGACAAATGTTTTTC. It is translated as CACDTGGYATWDTRQMFF.

Note on this clone: Other nucleotide sequences in the sample specify the same CDR3. The CDR3 region has the DNA TGTGCCTTTGGGAGGGTCCTGTTGGGGGATTTGTACACCGATAAACTCATCTTT. Its protein is CAFGRVLLGDLYTDKLIF. J is TRDJ1 and V is TRDV3; 8 bases align to TRDD3. V was pared by 2 bases and J by 0 bases, with 17 bases of the junction left unmatched. The germline V gene has CDR1 TVYSNPD and CDR2 GDNSRS (reference sequence). The CDR3 loop spans 18 amino acids. The variable domain in full, completed from reference TRDV3 and TRDJ1, reads CDKVTQSSPDQTVASGSEVVLLCTYDTVYSNPDLFWYRIRPDYSFQFVFYGDNSRSEGADFTQGRFSVKHILTQKAFHLVISPVRTEDSATYYCAFGRVLLGDLYTDKLIFGKGTRVTVEP.

No J gene was called, and the V gene is TRDV3; TRDD3 reflects the table's D call only, with no check against the DNA. Germline loops: CDR1 TVYSNPD, CDR2 GDNSRS (reference sequence). This CDR3 is 20 amino acids long. The CDR3 DNA follows: TGTGCCTCTACGGTCTGGTGGGGGAAAATTGCTTCCTGGGACACCCGAAAAATGTTTTTC. It codes for CASTVWWGKIASWDTRKMFF.

V gene assignment gives TRDV2, but the J gene was left uncalled; the DNA was not compared with TRDD3, the D call given in the table. The CDR3 loop spans 16 amino acids. CDR1 and CDR2 from the germline V gene are GEAIGNYY and EKD. The CDR3: CACGDRSSWDTQQMIF. The CDR3 DNA follows: TGTGCCTGTGGGGATCGCAGCTCCTGGGACACCCAACAAATGATTTTC.

A few counts support this clone. V is TRDV1 and J is TRDJ1, with 9 bases lining up with TRDD3. V trimming: 1 base; J trimming: 0 bases; junction bases outside the gene matches: 12. The CDR3 sequence is 19 residues long. Germline-derived CDR1 and CDR2 are TSWWSYY and QGS. The CDR3 sequence: CALGEPRSTGGVYTDKLIF. CDR3 coding DNA: TGTGCTCTTGGGGAACCCCGGTCTACTGGGGGAGTGTACACCGATAAACTCATCTTT.

This clone was recorded a few times. A read error may produce the germline difference seen at one junction end. V is TRDV1 and J is TRDJ3, with 7 bases fitting TRDD3. The CDR3 spans 20 residues. Germline CDR1 reads TSWWSYY; CDR2 reads QGS. The DNA of the CDR3 is TGTGCTCCTGGGGAAGGTATCCGGGGATATAGCTCCTGGGACACCCGACAGATGTTTTTC. It codes for CAPGEGIRGYSSWDTRQMFF.

This clone was observed a handful of times. The gene calls are TRDV3 and TRDJ1, with 7 bases fitting TRDD3. From germline, CDR1 is TVYSNPD and CDR2 GDNSRS (reference sequence). This CDR3 comprises 20 residues. V lost 4 bases to trimming and J lost 0 bases; unmatched junction nucleotides: 26. The CDR3 here is CASGAHVLGALGGYTDKLIF. CDR3 DNA sequence: TGTGCCTCCGGGGCTCACGTCCTGGGGGCCCTCGGGGGTTACACCGATAAACTCATCTTT.

This clone came up a few times. This chain joins TRDV2 and TRDJ3; D might be TRDD3 (5 bases). Trimming cost V 1 base and J 8 bases, with 20 bases left between them. Germline V CDR1 and CDR2: GEAIGNYY, EKD. The CDR3 is 18 amino acids. CDR3 protein: CACDTAGGPSLYTRQMFF. CDR3 DNA sequence: TGTGCCTGTGACACGGCCGGGGGCCCCTCCTTGTACACCCGACAGATGTTTTTC.

This chain connects TRDV2 to TRDJ1, with 7 positions matching TRDD3. No J gene was available from TCRdb, and it was assigned here by a germline match of the DNA. Germline CDR1 GEAIGNYY, CDR2 EKD. CDR3 length: 18 amino acids. J gave up 7 bases and V 0 bases, and 19 bases lay outside the gene matches. The CDR3 nucleotides read TGTGCCTGTGACACCAGGCGGATGACGCGGTGGGGGACAGCTAAACTCATCTTT. As protein: CACDTRRMTRWGTAKLIF.

This clone has a handful of counts. V usage is TRDV1 and J usage is TRDJ1; TRDD3 matches 9 bases. CDR1 and CDR2 from the germline V gene are TSWWSYY and QGS. The junction had 5 bases not matched to a gene; V was cut back by 0 bases and J by 0 bases. CDR3 length: 17 residues. CDR3 loop: CALGELPWGINTDKLIF. Here the CDR3 DNA reads TGTGCTCTTGGGGAACTACCCTGGGGGATCAACACCGATAAACTCATCTTT.

This clone is categorized as large. V and J are TRDV2 and TRDJ1; TRDD3 might be the D (6 bases). The germline V gene encodes CDR1 GEAIGNYY and CDR2 EKD. Trimming removed 0 bases at V and 8 bases at J, with 21 bases between. The CDR3 consists of 16 residues. DNA for the CDR3: TGTGCCTGTGACACCGCGGGGTGGGGGCCATGCCGAAAACTCATCTTT. Its translation is CACDTAGWGPCRKLIF.

In its sample, this clone was seen a few times. The rearrangement links TRDV1 to TRDJ2; perhaps TRDD3 as D (5 bases). This CDR3 is built from 15 residues. Trimming removed 0 bases from V and 8 bases from J, with 13 bases in between. Per the germline V gene, CDR1 is TSWWSYY and CDR2 is QGS. The CDR3: CALGELRGNAAQLFF. The CDR3 DNA follows: TGTGCTCTTGGGGAACTCCGGGGAAACGCCGCACAACTCTTCTTT.

This clone was found once. No call was made for the V gene; the J gene is TRDJ2; the D segment call TRDD3 is taken from the table without a DNA check. This CDR3 is built from 17 residues. CDR3: CAFRLTVGNDLTAPLFF. The CDR3 bases are TGTGCCTTTAGGCTTACTGTGGGAAACGATTTGACAGCACCACTCTTCTTT.

The gene calls are TRDV2 and TRDJ1; TRDD3 matches 7 bases. Since TCRdb gives no J gene, matching the DNA to germline was used here to assign it. From germline, CDR1 is GEAIGNYY and CDR2 EKD. The CDR3 extends over 14 amino acids. Trimming took 3 bases from V and 1 from J; bases not matched to a gene: 4. The CDR3 protein is CACDAHWGTDKLIF. CDR3 bases: TGTGCCTGTGACGCCCACTGGGGCACCGATAAACTCATCTTT.

The rearrangement joins TRDV1 to TRDJ1; the match to TRDD3 covers 11 bases. Germline values: CDR1 TSWWSYY, CDR2 QGS. Germline trimming cut 4 bases from V and 6 bases from J; bases unmatched to any gene: 16. The CDR3 length is 18 residues. The DNA of the CDR3 is TGTGCTCTTGGGGGCCAGCTTTTCCCGCTACTGGGGGATAATAAACTCATCTTT. It translates to CALGGQLFPLLGDNKLIF.

The chain employs TRDV2 and TRDJ1; 7 nucleotides align to TRDD3. TCRdb leaves out the J gene; it was filled in here by matching the DNA to germline. Germline V gives CDR1 GEAIGNYY, CDR2 EKD. The CDR3 runs to 15 residues. V shed 0 bases, J shed 0 bases, and the junction held 3 bases outside the gene matches. CDR3: CACDTEGGYTDKLIF. Written as DNA, the CDR3 is TGTGCCTGTGACACCGAGGGGGGATACACCGATAAACTCATCTTT.

The rearrangement uses TRDV1 and TRDJ1; 9 nucleotides line up with TRDD3. Per germline, CDR1 TSWWSYY and CDR2 QGS. This CDR3 region has 19 residues. The trim removed 1 base at V and 0 bases at J, leaving 12 bases unmatched. In DNA, the CDR3 is TGTGCTCTTGGGGAACCGACCCTGGGGGATTCATCCAACACCGATAAACTCATCTTT. This codes for CALGEPTLGDSSNTDKLIF.

Worth noting for this clone: Compared with germline, one end of the junction differs, possibly owing to a read error. This chain connects TRDV2 to TRDJ1; 8 bases match TRDD3. No J gene is reported in TCRdb; it was inferred here by comparing the DNA with germline. CDR1 is GEAIGNYY and CDR2 is EKD in the germline V gene. The CDR3 has 20 residues. The CDR3 nucleotides are TGTGCCAGTGACCCCGTGACGTTCTGGGGGAGACGTCGGTACCCCGATAAACTCATCTTT. It is translated as CASDPVTFWGRRRYPDKLIF.

This chain uses TRDV3 with TRDJ1; 9 bases align to TRDD3. TCRdb records no J gene; here it was assigned by comparing the DNA to germline. The junction had 23 bases not matched to a gene; V was cut back by 3 bases and J by 0 bases. CDR1 TVYSNPD and CDR2 GDNSRS come from the germline V gene (reference sequence). The CDR3 totals 20 residues. The chain's CDR3 is CAFPRDTYGWGIPYTDKLIF. The CDR3 nucleotides are TGTGCCTTCCCAAGGGATACCTACGGCTGGGGGATCCCTTACACCGATAAACTCATCTTT.

The chain joins TRDV1 to TRDJ1, with TRDD3 matching over 9 bases. The J gene was not available in TCRdb and was assigned here by matching the DNA to germline segments. CDR3 length: 23 amino acids. Germline V gives CDR1 TSWWSYY, CDR2 QGS. Losses at the gene ends were 2 bases for V and 0 bases for J; bases not matched to a gene: 25. CDR3 sequence reads: CALGEEVGLNTGGTYPYTDKLIF. The CDR3 coding sequence is TGTGCTCTTGGGGAAGAGGTAGGCCTTAACACTGGGGGAACTTACCCTTACACCGATAAACTCATCTTT.

A note on this clone: At one end the junction does not follow the germline gene, possibly because of a read error. The chain is built from TRDV1 and TRDJ1, with D possibly TRDD2 on 6 matching bases. The V gene's germline CDR1 is TSWWSYY and CDR2 QGS. This CDR3 has 19 residues. In nucleotides, the CDR3 is TGTGCTCTTGGGGTCCCCGGCCTTCCCTCTCTTGGGACCCCCGATAAACTCACCTTT. This gives the protein CALGVPGLPSLGTPDKLTF.

This chain joins TRDV3 and TRDJ2; 8 positions agree with TRDD3. No J gene was available from TCRdb, and it was assigned here by a germline match of the DNA. The germline CDR1 and CDR2 sequences are TVYSNPD and GDNSRS (reference sequence). The CDR3 spans 23 residues. Losses at the gene ends were 2 bases for V and 0 bases for J; bases not matched to a gene: 29. This CDR3 reads CAFWDLYGGYWGWSDALTAQLFF. DNA for the CDR3: TGTGCCTTTTGGGATCTCTACGGGGGTTACTGGGGGTGGAGTGACGCTTTGACAGCACAACTCTTCTTT.

This clone was seen more than once but under ten times. V gene TRDV1 combines with J gene TRDJ1; D unresolved. The V gene's germline CDR1 is TSWWSYY and CDR2 QGS. CDR3 length: 19 amino acids. V shed 0 bases and J shed 8 bases, with 28 bases lying between them. CDR3 DNA sequence: TGTGCTCTTGGGGAACTGCGGCCGGTCCGCTCAGTCCCCTGGACCAAACTCATCTTT. Translated, it gives CALGELRPVRSVPWTKLIF.

Concerning this clone itself: This may be a read error, as it is one base from a much larger clone. The CDR3 protein is CACDSVLGGSSWDTRQMFF. The CDR3 DNA sequence: TGTGCCTGTGACAGCGTACTGGGGGGGAGCTCCTGGGACACCCGACAGATGTTTTTC. The V call is TRDV2, the J call TRDJ3; 8 bases match TRDD3. The J gene, missing from TCRdb, was assigned here through DNA to germline matching. The junction had 8 bases not matched to a gene; V was cut back by 2 bases and J by 0 bases. CDR3 length: 19 residues. Germline V gives CDR1 GEAIGNYY, CDR2 EKD.

CDR3 loop: CAFHALPTALLGISGHLSDKLIF. DNA of the CDR3: TGTGCCTTCCATGCTCTTCCTACCGCACTACTGGGGATCTCGGGCCATTTGTCCGATAAACTCATCTTT. This chain connects TRDV3 to TRDJ1; D possibly corresponds to TRDD2 (8 bases). The ends were cut back, 3 bases at V and 3 bases at J, with 44 bases in the middle. Germline CDR1 TVYSNPD, CDR2 GDNSRS (reference sequence). The CDR3 is 23 amino acids. Combining the CDR3 with reference TRDV3 and TRDJ1 gives the whole variable domain CDKVTQSSPDQTVASGSEVVLLCTYDTVYSNPDLFWYRIRPDYSFQFVFYGDNSRSEGADFTQGRFSVKHILTQKAFHLVISPVRTEDSATYYCAFHALPTALLGISGHLSDKLIFGKGTRVTVEP.

This clone was seen a few times. The junction does not match germline at one end; this may be a read error. The V call is TRDV2, the J call TRDJ3; tentatively, D is TRDD3 (6 bases). Germline V gene sequence: CDR1 GEAIGNYY, CDR2 EKD. The CDR3 length is 17 residues. The CDR3 here is CACDTTGSSLDTRHMFF. In DNA, the CDR3 is TGTGCCTGTGACACTACTGGGAGCTCCTTGGACACCCGACATATGTTTTTC.

Of note for this clone: Other DNA sequences in the same sample also yield this CDR3. The chain is built from TRDV1 and TRDJ1; 7 bases line up with TRDD3. In germline, CDR1 is TSWWSYY, CDR2 QGS. V lost 3 bases to trimming and J lost 0 bases; unmatched junction nucleotides: 16. The CDR3 is 19 amino acids. The chain's CDR3 is CALGESLPREGGYTDKLIF. As DNA, the CDR3 is TGTGCTCTTGGGGAGAGTCTTCCGCGAGAAGGGGGATACACCGATAAACTCATCTTT.

The chain links TRDV1 to TRDJ1; 11 bases are a match to TRDD3. The CDR3 has 19 residues. Germline V gene data show CDR1 as TSWWSYY and CDR2 as QGS. The V gene end was trimmed by 8 bases and the J gene end by 6 bases; junction bases not matched to a gene: 23. The DNA of the CDR3 is TGTGCTCTTAGCGAGCCTCCTGTTGTTGGGGGATACGCCTATCATAAACTCATCTTT. Its protein is CALSEPPVVGGYAYHKLIF.

A remark on this clone: The junction shows a germline mismatch at one end, possibly a read error. This sequence joins TRDV2 and TRDJ3; 10 nucleotides line up with TRDD3. Germline V lookup: CDR1 GEAIGNYY, CDR2 EKD. The CDR3 has 19 residues. The CDR3 loop is CACDPVLGDVSLDTRQMFF. CDR3 DNA: TGTGCCTGTGACCCCGTACTGGGGGATGTGTCCTTGGACACCCGACAGATGTTTTTC.